One sample yielded the 7 T cell receptor beta chains listed below, sequenced in a study of T cell responses to AZD1222 COVID-19 vaccine. Clones were read by immunoSEQ multiplex PCR, and TCRdb kept only the in-frame ones, dropping some. The table has more than 60,000 clones, around 80% seen once. The input for sequencing was peripheral blood, taken on day 0 of AZD1222 vaccination. The source is an adult in good health.

J is TRBJ2-3 and V is TRBV6-5; D remains unclear. V gave up 2 bases and J gave up 4 bases, with 7 bases separating them. CDR3 length: 13 residues. The germline V gene encodes CDR1 MNHEY and CDR2 SVGAGI. CDR3 in amino acids: CASSYAGADTQYF. CDR3 coding DNA: TGTGCCAGCAGTTACGCCGGAGCAGATACGCAGTATTTT.

The table lists this clone with a few counts. The chain links TRBV4-1 to TRBJ1-1; D is undetermined. With 3 bases removed from V and 1 base from J, the gap between germline ends came to 6 bases. The CDR3 is 13 residues long. Germline assignment: CDR1 MGHRA and CDR2 YSYEKL. The CDR3 DNA reads as TGCGCCAGCAGCCAGGGCACGAACACTGAAGCTTTCTTT. This encodes CASSQGTNTEAFF.

This clone has a single count. The chain recombines TRBV6-5 with TRBJ1-3; D is ambiguous. The CDR3 covers 16 residues. Trimming removed 4 bases from V and 1 base from J, with 14 bases in between. CDR1 is MNHEY and CDR2 is SVGAGI in the germline V gene. CDR3 sequence reads: CASSSTSRVSGNTIYF. In DNA form, the CDR3 reads TGTGCCAGCAGTTCCACTTCAAGGGTATCTGGAAACACCATATATTTT.

The chain employs TRBV11-3 and TRBJ1-5; possible D gene TRBD1, 5 bases. Germline values: CDR1 SGHNT, CDR2 YENEEA. The CDR3 is 14 residues long. The V gene lost 1 base and the J gene lost 7 bases, with 11 bases spanning the gap. CDR3 sequence reads: CASSLGGGTQPQHF. CDR3 bases: TGTGCCAGCAGCTTAGGGGGGGGGACCCAGCCCCAGCATTTT. Complete variable domain (other parts from reference TRBV11-3 and TRBJ1-5): EAGVVQSPRYKIIEKKQPVAFWCNPISGHNTLYWYLQNLGQGPELLIRYENEEAVDDSQLPKDRFSAERLKGVDSTLKIQPAELGDSAVYLCASSLGGGTQPQHFGDGTRLSIL.

The rearrangement links TRBV2 to TRBJ1-1; D call uncertain. The CDR3 consists of 14 residues. Per the germline V gene, CDR1 is SNHLY and CDR2 is FYNNEI. V was cut by 8 bases and J by 5 bases, with 18 bases left in between. For the CDR3, the DNA is TGTGCCAGCCTTATTCCCCCGGTGGAAACTGAAGCTTTCTTT. Its protein product is CASLIPPVETEAFF. Variable domain in full (rest from reference TRBV2 and TRBJ1-1): EPEVTQTPSHQVTQMGQEVILRCVPISNHLYFYWYRQILGQKVEFLVSFYNNEISEKSEIFDDQFSVERPDGSNFTLKIRSTKLEDSAMYFCASLIPPVETEAFFGQGTRLTVV.

The rearrangement uses TRBV2 and TRBJ1-2; D gene uncertain. In germline, CDR1 is SNHLY, CDR2 FYNNEI. V lost 5 bases and J lost 4, with 8 bases in between. The length of the CDR3 is 12 residues. The CDR3 is CASSLDSYGYTF. In DNA, the CDR3 is TGTGCCAGCAGTTTAGACTCCTATGGCTACACCTTC.

This chain uses TRBV7-2 with TRBJ2-1; 7 bases line up with TRBD2. The V gene's germline CDR1 is SGHTA and CDR2 FQGNSA. The CDR3 has 15 amino acids. V shed 2 bases, J shed 9 bases, and the junction held 10 bases outside the gene matches. CDR3 protein: CASSLRGRAWAEQFF. In DNA, the CDR3 is TGTGCCAGCAGCTTAAGAGGGAGGGCCTGGGCTGAGCAGTTCTTC.